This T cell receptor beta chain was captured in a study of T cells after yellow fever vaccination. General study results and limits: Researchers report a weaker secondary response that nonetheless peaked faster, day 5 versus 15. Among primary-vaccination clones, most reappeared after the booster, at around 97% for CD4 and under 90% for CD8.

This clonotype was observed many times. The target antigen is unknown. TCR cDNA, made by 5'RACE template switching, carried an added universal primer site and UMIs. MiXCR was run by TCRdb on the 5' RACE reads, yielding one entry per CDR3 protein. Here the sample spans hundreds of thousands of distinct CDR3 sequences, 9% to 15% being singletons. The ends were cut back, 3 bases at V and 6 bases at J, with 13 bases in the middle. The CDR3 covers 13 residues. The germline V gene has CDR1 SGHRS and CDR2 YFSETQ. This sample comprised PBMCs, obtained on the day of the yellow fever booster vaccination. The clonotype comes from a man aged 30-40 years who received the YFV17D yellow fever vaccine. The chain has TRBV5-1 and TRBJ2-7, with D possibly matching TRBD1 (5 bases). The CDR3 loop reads CASSSQTASEQYF. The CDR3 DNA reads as TGCGCCAGCAGCTCCCAGACAGCTTCCGAGCAGTACTTC.